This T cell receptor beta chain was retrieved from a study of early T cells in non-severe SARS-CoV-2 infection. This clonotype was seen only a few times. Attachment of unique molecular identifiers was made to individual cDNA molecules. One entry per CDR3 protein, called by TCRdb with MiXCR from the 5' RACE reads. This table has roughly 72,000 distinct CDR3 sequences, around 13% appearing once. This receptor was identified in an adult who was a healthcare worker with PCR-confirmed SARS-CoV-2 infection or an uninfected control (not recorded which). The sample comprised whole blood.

The CDR3 region has the DNA TGTGCCAGCAGCTTATTCCGGGACACCACACCTGGTCCCCAAGAGACCCAGTACTTC. It codes for CASSLFRDTTPGPQETQYF. J is TRBJ2-5 and V is TRBV7-9; D may be TRBD1 (6 bases). V was cut by 2 bases and J by 1 base, with 23 bases left in between. There are 19 residues in the CDR3. Germline lookup yields CDR1 SEHNR and CDR2 FQNEAQ (reference sequence).